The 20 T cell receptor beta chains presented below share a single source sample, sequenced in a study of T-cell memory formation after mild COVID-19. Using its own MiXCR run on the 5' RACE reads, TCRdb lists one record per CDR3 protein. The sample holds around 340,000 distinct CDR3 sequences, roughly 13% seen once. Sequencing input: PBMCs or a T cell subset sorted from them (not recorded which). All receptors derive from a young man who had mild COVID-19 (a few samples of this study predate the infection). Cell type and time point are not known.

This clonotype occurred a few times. CDR3 region: CSARGGLTDTQYF. The DNA of the CDR3 is TGCAGCGCTCGGGGAGGACTCACAGATACGCAGTATTTT. V usage is TRBV20-1 and J usage is TRBJ2-3; possibly TRBD2 for D (6 bases). The V gene's germline CDR1 is DFQATT and CDR2 SNEGSKA (reference sequence). This CDR3 is 13 amino acids long.

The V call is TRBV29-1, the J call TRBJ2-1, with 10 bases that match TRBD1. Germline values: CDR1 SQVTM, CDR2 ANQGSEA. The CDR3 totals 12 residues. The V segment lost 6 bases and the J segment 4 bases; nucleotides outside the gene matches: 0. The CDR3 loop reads CSVGQGYNEQFF. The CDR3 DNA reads TGCAGCGTGGGACAGGGGTACAATGAGCAGTTCTTC.

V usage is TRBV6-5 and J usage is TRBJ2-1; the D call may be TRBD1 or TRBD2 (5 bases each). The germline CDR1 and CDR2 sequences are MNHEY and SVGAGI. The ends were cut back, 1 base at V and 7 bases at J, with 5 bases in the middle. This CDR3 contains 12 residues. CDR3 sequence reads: CASSYWGNEQFF. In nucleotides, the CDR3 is TGTGCCAGCAGTTACTGGGGGAATGAGCAGTTCTTC.

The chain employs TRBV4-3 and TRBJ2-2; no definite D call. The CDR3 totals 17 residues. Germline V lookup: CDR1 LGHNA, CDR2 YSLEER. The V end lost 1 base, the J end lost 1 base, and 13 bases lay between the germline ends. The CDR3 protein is CASSQGPRLENTGELFF. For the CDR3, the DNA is TGCGCCAGCAGCCAAGGGCCGAGGCTGGAGAACACCGGGGAGCTGTTTTTT.

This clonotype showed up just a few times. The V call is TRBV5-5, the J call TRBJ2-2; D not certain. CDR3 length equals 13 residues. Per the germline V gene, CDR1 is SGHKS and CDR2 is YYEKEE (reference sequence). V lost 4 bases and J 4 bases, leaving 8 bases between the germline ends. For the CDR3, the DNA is TGTGCCAGCAGCCTGGCTCGCACCGGGGAGCTGTTTTTT. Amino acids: CASSLARTGELFF.

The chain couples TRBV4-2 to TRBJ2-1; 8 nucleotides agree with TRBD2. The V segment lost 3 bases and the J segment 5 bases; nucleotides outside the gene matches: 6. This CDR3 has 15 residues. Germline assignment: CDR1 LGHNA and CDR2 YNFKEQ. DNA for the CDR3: TGTGCCAGCAGCCACAGGCCGGGGGGGAACAATGAGCAGTTCTTC. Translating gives CASSHRPGGNNEQFF.

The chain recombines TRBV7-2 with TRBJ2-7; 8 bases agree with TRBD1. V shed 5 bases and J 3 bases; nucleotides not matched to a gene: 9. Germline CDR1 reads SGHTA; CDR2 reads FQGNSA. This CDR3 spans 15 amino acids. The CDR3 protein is CASSRIPGGSYEQYF. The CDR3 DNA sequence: TGTGCCAGCAGCCGTATACCAGGGGGCAGCTACGAGCAGTACTTC.

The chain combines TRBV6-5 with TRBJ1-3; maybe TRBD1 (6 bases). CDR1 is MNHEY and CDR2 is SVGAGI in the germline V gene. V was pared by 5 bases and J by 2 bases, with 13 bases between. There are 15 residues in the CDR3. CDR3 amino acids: CASSEQGYTGNTIYF. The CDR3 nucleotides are TGTGCCAGCAGTGAACAGGGCTATACTGGAAACACCATATATTTT.

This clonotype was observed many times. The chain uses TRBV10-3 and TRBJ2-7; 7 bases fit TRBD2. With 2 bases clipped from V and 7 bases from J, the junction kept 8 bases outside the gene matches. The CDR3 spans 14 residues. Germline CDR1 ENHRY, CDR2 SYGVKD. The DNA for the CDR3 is TGTGCCATCAGTGAGGAGGGAGGGGTGGAGGAGCAGTACGTC. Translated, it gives CAISEEGGVEEQYV.

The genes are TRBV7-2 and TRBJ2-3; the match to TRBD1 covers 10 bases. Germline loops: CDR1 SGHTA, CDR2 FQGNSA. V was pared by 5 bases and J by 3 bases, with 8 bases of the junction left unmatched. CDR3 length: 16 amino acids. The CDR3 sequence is CASSPKRDRGTDTQYF. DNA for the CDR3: TGTGCCAGCAGCCCCAAAAGGGACAGGGGTACAGATACGCAGTATTTT.

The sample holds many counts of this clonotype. CDR3: CASAGAQETQYF. The DNA for the CDR3 is TGTGCCAGCGCGGGGGCTCAAGAGACCCAGTACTTC. The V gene is TRBV7-9, the J gene TRBJ2-5; possibly TRBD2 for D (7 bases). The CDR3 totals 12 residues. Germline CDR1 SEHNR, CDR2 FQNEAQ (reference sequence). V was clipped by 8 bases and J by 2 bases, with 9 bases between them. Using reference TRBV7-9 and TRBJ2-5 for the parts outside the CDR3, the full variable domain is DTGVSQNPRHKITKRGQNVTFRCDPISEHNRLYWYRQTLGQGPEFLTYFQNEAQLEKSRLLSDRFSAERPKGSFSTLEIQRTEQGDSAMYLCASAGAQETQYFGPGTRLLVL.

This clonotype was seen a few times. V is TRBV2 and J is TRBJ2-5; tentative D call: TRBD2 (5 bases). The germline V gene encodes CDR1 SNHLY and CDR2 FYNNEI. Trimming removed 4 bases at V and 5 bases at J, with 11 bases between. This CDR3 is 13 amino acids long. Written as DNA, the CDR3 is TGTGCCAGCAGTGTGAGGGAGTCGGAGACCCAGTACTTC. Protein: CASSVRESETQYF.

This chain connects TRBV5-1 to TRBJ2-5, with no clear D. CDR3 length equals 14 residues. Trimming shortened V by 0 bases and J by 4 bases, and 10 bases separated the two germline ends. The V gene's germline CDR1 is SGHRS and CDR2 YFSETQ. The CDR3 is CASSLASLSETQYF. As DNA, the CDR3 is TGCGCCAGCAGCTTGGCCTCGTTATCAGAGACCCAGTACTTC.

The CDR3 nucleotides are TGTGCCACCAGTGGAGGGACAGCTCTTCCCCTCGGCACTGAAGCTTTCTTT. This codes for CATSGGTALPLGTEAFF. The V and J genes are TRBV15 and TRBJ1-1; TRBD1 matches at 7 bases. Germline values: CDR1 LNHNV, CDR2 YYDKDF (reference sequence). This CDR3 is built from 17 residues. V shed 6 bases, J shed 4 bases, and the junction held 17 bases outside the gene matches.

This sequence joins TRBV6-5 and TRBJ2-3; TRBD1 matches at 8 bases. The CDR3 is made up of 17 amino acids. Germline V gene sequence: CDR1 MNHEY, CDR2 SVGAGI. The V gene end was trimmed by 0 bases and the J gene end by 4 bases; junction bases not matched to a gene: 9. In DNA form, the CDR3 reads TGTGCCAGCAGTTACTCCTCCGGGACAGGACTGCCAGATACGCAGTATTTT. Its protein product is CASSYSSGTGLPDTQYF.

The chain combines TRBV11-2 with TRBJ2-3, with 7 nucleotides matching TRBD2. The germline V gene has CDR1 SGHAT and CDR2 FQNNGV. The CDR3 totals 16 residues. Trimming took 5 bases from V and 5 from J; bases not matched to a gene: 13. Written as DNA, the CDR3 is TGTGCCAGCAGCCGGCTTAGCGGGTTCTGGGAAGATACGCAGTATTTT. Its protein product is CASSRLSGFWEDTQYF.

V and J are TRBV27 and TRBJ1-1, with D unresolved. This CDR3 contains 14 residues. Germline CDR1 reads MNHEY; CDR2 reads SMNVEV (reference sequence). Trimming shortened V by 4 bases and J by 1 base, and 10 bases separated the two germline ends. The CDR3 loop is CASSSLRPNTEAFF. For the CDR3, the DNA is TGTGCCAGCAGTTCGTTGAGGCCGAACACTGAAGCTTTCTTT.

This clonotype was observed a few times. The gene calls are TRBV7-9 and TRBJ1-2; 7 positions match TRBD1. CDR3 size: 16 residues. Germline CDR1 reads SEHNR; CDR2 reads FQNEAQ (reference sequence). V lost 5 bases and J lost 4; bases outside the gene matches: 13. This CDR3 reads CASSDGTVKEGYGYTF. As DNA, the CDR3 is TGTGCCAGCAGCGACGGGACAGTTAAGGAGGGCTATGGCTACACCTTC. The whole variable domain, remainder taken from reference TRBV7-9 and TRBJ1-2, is DTGVSQNPRHKITKRGQNVTFRCDPISEHNRLYWYRQTLGQGPEFLTYFQNEAQLEKSRLLSDRFSAERPKGSFSTLEIQRTEQGDSAMYLCASSDGTVKEGYGYTFGSGTRLTVV.

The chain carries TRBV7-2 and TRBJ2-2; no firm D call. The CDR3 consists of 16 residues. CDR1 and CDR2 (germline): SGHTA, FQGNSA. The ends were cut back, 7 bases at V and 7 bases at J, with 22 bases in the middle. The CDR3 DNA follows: TGTGCCAGCACCCTCCCCAGGTGGCTAGATGACGGGGAGCTGTTTTTT. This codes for CASTLPRWLDDGELFF.

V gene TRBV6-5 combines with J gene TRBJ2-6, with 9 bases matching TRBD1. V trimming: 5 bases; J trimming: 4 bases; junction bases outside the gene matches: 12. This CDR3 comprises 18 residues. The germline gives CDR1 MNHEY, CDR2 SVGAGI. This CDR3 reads CASSQTGTGQPGANVLTF. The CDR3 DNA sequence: TGTGCCAGCAGTCAAACCGGGACAGGGCAGCCGGGGGCCAACGTCCTGACTTTC.